A single sample gave rise to the 32 T cell receptor beta chains below, sequenced in a study of shared clonotypes between healthy human individuals. Naive CD8 isolation took CD45RO-negative cells positively selected for CCR7 and excluded terminally differentiated effector memory CD45RA+ cells. Only in-frame clones appear in the TCRdb table, and some are missing; sequencing was by immunoSEQ multiplex PCR. The sample includes about 580,000 clones, more than 95% of them seen just once. The sequenced material came from naive CD8+ T cells sorted from blood. These receptors were collected from a man aged 25-45 years in good health.

CDR3 amino acids: CASSLFSGNEQYF. The CDR3 DNA follows: TGTGCCAGCAGTTTATTCTCCGGGAACGAGCAGTACTTC. The chain recombines TRBV27 with TRBJ2-7; D is perhaps TRBD2 (5 bases). Trimming left V 1 base short and J 5 bases short, with 9 bases between. The CDR3 consists of 13 residues. CDR1 and CDR2 (germline): MNHEY, SMNVEV (reference sequence).

The rearrangement links TRBV9 to TRBJ2-1; no definite D call. With 3 bases removed from V and 6 bases from J, the gap between germline ends came to 10 bases. Germline assignment: CDR1 SGDLS and CDR2 YYNGEE. CDR3 size: 13 residues. The CDR3 loop reads CASSASDGNEQFF. The CDR3, as DNA: TGTGCCAGCAGCGCATCAGATGGCAATGAGCAGTTCTTC.

This clone was observed once. The CDR3 coding sequence is TGTGCCAGCACCCTACTAGCGGGAGAATCAGGAGAGCAGTACTTC. This encodes CASTLLAGESGEQYF. This chain uses TRBV7-9 with TRBJ2-7; 11 nucleotides agree with TRBD2. CDR3 size: 15 residues. In germline, CDR1 is SEHNR, CDR2 FQNEAQ (reference sequence). Trimming at V came to 7 bases and at J to 7 bases, leaving 12 bases not matched to a gene.

The chain employs TRBV28 and TRBJ1-2; the D is unclear. Germline values: CDR1 MDHEN, CDR2 SYDVKM. Deletions cut 7 bases from V and 4 bases from J, with 16 bases between. This CDR3 is 14 amino acids long. CDR3 sequence (DNA): TGTGCCAGCACCCTCCCTGGCGGGAGCTATGGCTACACCTTC. Translating it yields CASTLPGGSYGYTF.

This rearrangement joins TRBV14 to TRBJ2-3, with D possibly being TRBD2 (5 bases). Trimming removed 4 bases from V and 3 bases from J, with 14 bases in between. The germline gives CDR1 SGHDN, CDR2 FVKESK. The CDR3 sequence is 15 residues long. CDR3 loop: CASSRRGLGTDTQYF. DNA of the CDR3: TGTGCCAGCAGCCGCCGCGGGCTTGGAACAGATACGCAGTATTTT.

The chain links TRBV14 to TRBJ2-1; 8 bases fit TRBD1. V shed 6 bases, J shed 7 bases, and the junction held 5 bases outside the gene matches. This CDR3 spans 13 amino acids. Germline CDR1 and CDR2: SGHDN and FVKESK. This CDR3 reads CASRQGARNEQFF. CDR3 sequence (DNA): TGTGCCAGCAGGCAGGGGGCAAGGAATGAGCAGTTCTTC.

The chain links TRBV27 to TRBJ2-1; 8 bases agree with TRBD2. The CDR3 runs 16 residues. Germline trimming cut 2 bases from V and 7 bases from J; bases unmatched to any gene: 10. The germline CDR1 and CDR2 sequences are MNHEY and SMNVEV (reference sequence). CDR3 in amino acids: CASSLKGLAGSNEQFF. CDR3 DNA: TGTGCCAGCAGTTTAAAGGGTTTAGCGGGAAGTAATGAGCAGTTCTTC.

Written as DNA, the CDR3 is TGTGCTAGTGGCCAAGGACAGGGGGTGTACACGCAGTATTTT. Translating gives CASGQGQGVYTQYF. This chain connects TRBV12-5 to TRBJ2-3; 10 bases fit TRBD1. The CDR3 runs to 14 residues. Germline trimming cut 6 bases from V and 9 bases from J; bases unmatched to any gene: 9. The germline gives CDR1 LGHNT, CDR2 FRNRAP.

The chain carries TRBV7-6 and TRBJ2-3; D gene unclear. Germline V gene data show CDR1 as SGHVS and CDR2 as FNYEAQ. The CDR3 is made up of 13 amino acids. The germline V and J ends were trimmed by 3 bases and 5 bases, with 9 bases remaining between them. The CDR3 is CASSFKGLDTQYF. The CDR3 DNA follows: TGTGCCAGCAGCTTCAAGGGTCTAGATACGCAGTATTTT.

This clone occurred a few times. The J gene is TRBJ2-3, the V gene TRBV14, with D uncertain. The CDR3 length is 13 residues. The V gene lost 0 bases and the J gene lost 4 bases, with 5 bases spanning the gap. Germline V gene lookup returns CDR1 SGHDN and CDR2 FVKESK. The CDR3 region is CASSQDLPDTQYF. CDR3 bases: TGTGCCAGCAGCCAAGATCTTCCAGATACGCAGTATTTT.

The CDR3 loop is CASRGGGTAAQETQYF. The CDR3 DNA sequence: TGTGCCAGCAGGGGGGGAGGGACAGCGGCCCAAGAGACCCAGTACTTC. The V gene is TRBV28, the J gene TRBJ2-5; either TRBD1 or TRBD2 may supply D (7 bases each). Germline CDR1 and CDR2: MDHEN and SYDVKM. V was shortened by 6 bases and J by 1 base, with 18 bases between the two germline ends. The CDR3 is 16 residues long.

The rearrangement uses TRBV27 and TRBJ1-2, with TRBD1 as a possible D gene (6 bases). CDR1 is MNHEY, CDR2 SMNVEV, per germline (reference sequence). The CDR3 is made up of 12 amino acids. Trimming stripped 5 bases from V and 7 bases from J, with 11 bases between. CDR3 sequence (DNA): TGTGCCAGCAGTCCCCTCAGGGGTGGCTACACCTTC. It is translated as CASSPLRGGYTF.

The chain uses TRBV28 and TRBJ1-4; TRBD1 agrees at 8 bases. V dropped 4 bases and J dropped 2; count of bases not matched to a gene: 6. The CDR3 covers 16 residues. The germline V gene has CDR1 MDHEN and CDR2 SYDVKM. The CDR3 region has the DNA TGTGCCAGCAGTTCCTTTCAGGGGGCGACTAATGAAAAACTGTTTTTT. Protein sequence: CASSSFQGATNEKLFF.

V and J are TRBV7-2 and TRBJ2-3; tentatively, D is TRBD2 (6 bases). This CDR3 is 12 amino acids long. V was pared by 4 bases and J by 4 bases, with 6 bases between. Per the germline V gene, CDR1 is SGHTA and CDR2 is FQGNSA. This chain's CDR3 is CASSWRADTQYF. CDR3 bases: TGTGCCAGCAGCTGGAGGGCAGATACGCAGTATTTT.

The chain's CDR3 is CASSFLRDRRSYEQYF. In DNA, the CDR3 is TGTGCCAGCAGCTTCCTCCGGGACAGGAGGTCTTACGAGCAGTACTTC. The V and J genes are TRBV11-2 and TRBJ2-7, with 8 positions matching TRBD1. The germline gives CDR1 SGHAT, CDR2 FQNNGV. V trimming: 3 bases; J trimming: 4 bases; junction bases outside the gene matches: 11. CDR3 length equals 16 residues.

The chain joins TRBV5-5 to TRBJ2-5; 7 nucleotides match TRBD1. J lost 5 bases, V lost 1 base, and 11 bases had no gene match. CDR1 is SGHKS, CDR2 YYEKEE, per germline (reference sequence). The CDR3 spans 16 residues. CDR3 residues: CASSLQGTELSETQYF. The CDR3 DNA reads TGTGCCAGCAGCTTGCAGGGGACAGAGCTTTCGGAGACCCAGTACTTC.

The V call is TRBV11-2, the J call TRBJ1-1, with D unclear. Trimming left V 3 bases short and J 1 base short, with 6 bases between. CDR1 is SGHAT and CDR2 is FQNNGV in the germline V gene. The CDR3 totals 13 residues. The CDR3 sequence is CASSFEGNTEAFF. CDR3 nucleotides: TGTGCCAGCAGCTTTGAAGGGAACACTGAAGCTTTCTTT.

This clone was seen once. The CDR3 bases are TGTGCCAGCAGCGCCCTTGTTAGCGGGGAAATCAGAGATACGCAGTATTTT. As protein: CASSALVSGEIRDTQYF. V gene TRBV9 combines with J gene TRBJ2-3; 8 nucleotides align to TRBD2. The CDR3 is 17 amino acids. Germline CDR1 SGDLS, CDR2 YYNGEE. V shed 3 bases and J 5 bases; nucleotides not matched to a gene: 14.

The rearrangement uses TRBV29-1 and TRBJ2-5; the match to TRBD1 covers 11 bases. Per the germline V gene, CDR1 is SQVTM and CDR2 is ANQGSEA. Germline trimming cut 1 base from V and 7 bases from J; bases unmatched to any gene: 14. The CDR3 is made up of 17 amino acids. The DNA of the CDR3 is TGCAGCGTTGAAGGACGTTTAGGGACAGGGGGAGAGGGGACCCAGTACTTC. It translates to CSVEGRLGTGGEGTQYF.

The chain recombines TRBV4-1 with TRBJ2-1; 11 bases are a match to TRBD2. Germline CDR1 MGHRA, CDR2 YSYEKL. The V and J ends lost 0 bases and 5 bases, in that order; junction bases with no gene match: 12. This CDR3 region has 19 residues. The CDR3 loop is CASSQEGPFLAGGDNEQFF. The CDR3 DNA follows: TGCGCCAGCAGCCAAGAGGGCCCCTTCCTAGCGGGAGGCGACAATGAGCAGTTCTTC.

The table lists this clone with a count of one. CDR3 sequence: CATSRGTGGRDEQFF. The DNA of the CDR3 is TGTGCCACCAGCAGAGGGACAGGGGGCAGGGATGAGCAGTTCTTC. This chain joins TRBV15 and TRBJ2-1; 11 bases match TRBD1. This CDR3 comprises 15 residues. V lost 1 base to trimming and J lost 8 bases; unmatched junction nucleotides: 4. The V gene's germline CDR1 is LNHNV and CDR2 YYDKDF (reference sequence).

The rearrangement joins TRBV6-6 to TRBJ1-1, with no clear D. In germline, CDR1 is MNHNY, CDR2 SVGAGI (reference sequence). V gave up 6 bases and J gave up 4 bases, with 9 bases separating them. The CDR3 contains 12 residues. For the CDR3, the DNA is TGTGCCAGCAGCGCGGTGGGCACTGAAGCTTTCTTT. The encoded protein is CASSAVGTEAFF.

The chain links TRBV7-7 to TRBJ2-1; D is uncertain. The V gene lost 5 bases and the J gene lost 8 bases, with 13 bases spanning the gap. CDR3 length: 13 residues. Per the germline V gene, CDR1 is SSHAT and CDR2 is FNYEAQ (reference sequence). The CDR3 DNA reads TGTGCCAGCAGCCCCCGACTTGAGGATGAGCAGTTCTTC. Protein sequence: CASSPRLEDEQFF.

The chain combines TRBV9 with TRBJ1-1; 7 bases fit TRBD1. This CDR3 spans 15 amino acids. After removal of 3 bases from V and 6 bases from J, the junction contained 11 bases not matched to a gene. In germline, CDR1 is SGDLS, CDR2 YYNGEE. The CDR3 is CASSGEQGFISEAFF. As DNA, the CDR3 is TGTGCCAGCAGCGGGGAACAGGGGTTTATCTCTGAAGCTTTCTTT.

V usage is TRBV6-5 and J usage is TRBJ2-5; maybe TRBD1 (6 bases). This CDR3 spans 13 amino acids. Trimming stripped 10 bases from V and 6 bases from J, with 18 bases between. Per the germline V gene, CDR1 is MNHEY and CDR2 is SVGAGI. DNA of the CDR3: TGTGCCACTTTACAGGGCGCCGGGAAGACCCAGTACTTC. Protein sequence: CATLQGAGKTQYF.

The gene calls are TRBV30 and TRBJ2-3; D gene unclear. From germline, CDR1 is GTSNPN and CDR2 SVGIG (reference sequence). The CDR3 has 13 amino acids. V lost 3 bases, J lost 14 bases, and 21 bases lay in between. The CDR3 DNA sequence: TGTGCCTGGAGCCCATCGTTCGCGGAAGGCCTGTATTTT. Protein product: CAWSPSFAEGLYF.

The chain employs TRBV7-2 and TRBJ1-2, with D uncertain. Germline-derived CDR1 and CDR2 are SGHTA and FQGNSA. V lost 1 base, J lost 6 bases, and 12 bases lay in between. CDR3 length: 14 amino acids. DNA for the CDR3: TGTGCCAGCAGCTTAGTCTCGGCAGGCAATGGCTACACCTTC. Amino acids: CASSLVSAGNGYTF. Drawing the rest from reference TRBV7-2 and TRBJ1-2, the complete variable domain is GAGVSQSPSNKVTEKGKDVELRCDPISGHTALYWYRQSLGQGLEFLIYFQGNSAPDKSGLPSDRFSAERTGGSVSTLTIQRTQQEDSAVYLCASSLVSAGNGYTFGSGTRLTVV.

This chain's CDR3 is CASSRDSPYEQYF. CDR3 DNA sequence: TGTGCCAGCAGCCGAGACAGTCCCTACGAGCAGTACTTC. The chain joins TRBV6-5 to TRBJ2-7; D possibly corresponds to TRBD1 (5 bases). V dropped 6 bases and J dropped 2 bases, with 11 bases sitting between them. This CDR3 region has 13 residues. In germline, CDR1 is MNHEY, CDR2 SVGAGI.

The V call is TRBV7-6, the J call TRBJ2-7; 8 bases match TRBD2. The CDR3 covers 15 residues. The J segment lost 0 bases and the V segment lost 7 bases, leaving 8 bases of the junction unmatched. Looked up from germline, CDR1 is SGHVS and CDR2 is FNYEAQ. CDR3 protein: CASTHGGGGSYEQYF. The CDR3 DNA reads TGTGCCAGCACCCACGGGGGGGGAGGCTCCTACGAGCAGTACTTC.

The chain links TRBV4-1 to TRBJ2-1, with 7 bases that match TRBD1. The CDR3 runs 18 residues. Germline CDR1 and CDR2: MGHRA and YSYEKL. V dropped 3 bases and J dropped 4; count of bases not matched to a gene: 15. CDR3 sequence reads: CASSHRRAGQDRYNEQFF. The CDR3 DNA sequence: TGCGCCAGCAGCCACCGGCGGGCAGGACAGGACCGTTACAATGAGCAGTTCTTC.

In its sample, this clone was seen once. The V call is TRBV4-2, the J call TRBJ2-1; D might be TRBD2 (6 bases). From germline, CDR1 is LGHNA and CDR2 YNFKEQ. Trimming cost V 8 bases and J 2 bases, with 16 bases left between them. The CDR3 is 15 amino acids. CDR3 sequence: CASRTSTMTYNEQFF. DNA of the CDR3: TGTGCCAGCCGTACTAGCACCATGACCTACAATGAGCAGTTCTTC.

The rearrangement links TRBV7-8 to TRBJ2-3; TRBD2 agrees at 9 bases. CDR3 length: 15 amino acids. Germline V gene data show CDR1 as SGHVS and CDR2 as FQNEAQ. With V trimmed by 3 bases and J by 4 bases, 5 bases remained unmatched. DNA of the CDR3: TGTGCCAGCAGCTTCCGCGGGAGGGCCCCAGATACGCAGTATTTT. Amino acids: CASSFRGRAPDTQYF. Full variable domain (remainder filled in from reference TRBV7-8 and TRBJ2-3): GAGVSQSPRYKVAKRGQDVALRCDPISGHVSLFWYQQALGQGPEFLTYFQNEAQLDKSGLPSDRFFAERPEGSVSTLKIQRTQQEDSAVYLCASSFRGRAPDTQYFGPGTRLTVL.